This T cell receptor beta chain is drawn from a study of blood T cell repertoires in COVID-19. Study context: COVID-19 samples, acute and convalescent, were from the United States, Italy and Spain. PBMCs, B-cell-depleted T cells, or T cells were the source of the cDNA or gDNA that made up the material.

In the source study's methods: Amplifying reference gene primers gave estimates of nucleated cell counts. The repertoire was sequenced with immunoSEQ multiplex PCR; TCRdb's copy has only in-frame clones and lacks some. The D gene and trimming were derived from the DNA, and the V and J assignments and clone size from that table. Found here are 200,000 to 300,000 clones, over 80% of them singletons; the top ten hold 6% to 7%. Germline CDR1 and CDR2: WNHNN and SYGVQD (reference sequence). The CDR3 has 17 residues. The V gene end was trimmed by 8 bases and the J gene end by 4 bases; junction bases not matched to a gene: 15.

This chain links TRBV10-1 with TRBJ2-3, with 10 nucleotides matching TRBD2. The sequencing input was peripheral blood. The origin of this receptor is a woman aged 55-69 years with active or convalescent COVID-19. The CDR3 region is CASHGVRPAGGPDTQYF. CDR3 bases: TGCGCCAGCCACGGGGTTAGGCCAGCGGGAGGGCCAGATACGCAGTATTTT.